This T cell receptor (beta chain) originates from a study of vaccination and CD4 T cells after COVID-19. The wider study: From HCoV-229E, HCoV-OC43, HCoV-NL63 and SARS-CoV-2, overlapping spike peptides were used to stimulate the cells.

In the case of this clonotype: Its antigen is unknown.

With the Oncomine TCR Beta short-read assay, DNA from cultured CD4+ T cells was sequenced. TCRdb called the PCR reads again in MiXCR, with one record for every CDR3 protein. The sample yields approximately 21,000 distinct CDR3 sequences, around half seen once. Documented treatment: approximately 11-day PBMC culture with coronavirus spike peptide pools or control peptides (ViraFEST assay). CDR1 is SGHTA and CDR2 is FQGNSA in the germline V gene. CDR3 length: 20 amino acids. V shed 2 bases and J shed 0 bases, with 20 bases lying between them. The V and J genes are TRBV7-2 and TRBJ2-6; D is perhaps TRBD2 (7 bases). The clonotype originates from a human donor who had recovered from COVID-19. Sequencing was performed on CD4+ T cells from blood, cultured in vitro. DNA of the CDR3: TGTGCCAGCAGCTTATTTGTTGCGGGGGCCATACTCTCTGGGGCCAACGTCCTGACTTTC. It codes for CASSLFVAGAILSGANVLTF.